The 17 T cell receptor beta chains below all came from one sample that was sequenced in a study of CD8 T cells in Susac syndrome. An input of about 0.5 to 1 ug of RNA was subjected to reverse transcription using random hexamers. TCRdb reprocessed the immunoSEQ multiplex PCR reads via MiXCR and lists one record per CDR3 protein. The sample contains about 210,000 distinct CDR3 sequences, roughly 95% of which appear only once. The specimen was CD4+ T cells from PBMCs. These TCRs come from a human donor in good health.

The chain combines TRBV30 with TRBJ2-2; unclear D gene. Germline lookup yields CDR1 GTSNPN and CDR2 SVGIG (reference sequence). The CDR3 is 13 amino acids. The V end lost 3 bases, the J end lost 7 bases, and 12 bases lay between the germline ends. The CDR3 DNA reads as TGTGCCTGGAGAAAGGCACCCCACGGGGAGCTGTTTTTT. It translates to CAWRKAPHGELFF.

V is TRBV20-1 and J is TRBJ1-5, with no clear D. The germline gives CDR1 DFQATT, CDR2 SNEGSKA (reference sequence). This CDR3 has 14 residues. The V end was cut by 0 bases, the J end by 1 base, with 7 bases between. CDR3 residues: CSARDMRSNQPQHF. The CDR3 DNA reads TGCAGTGCTAGAGATATGAGGAGCAATCAGCCCCAGCATTTT.

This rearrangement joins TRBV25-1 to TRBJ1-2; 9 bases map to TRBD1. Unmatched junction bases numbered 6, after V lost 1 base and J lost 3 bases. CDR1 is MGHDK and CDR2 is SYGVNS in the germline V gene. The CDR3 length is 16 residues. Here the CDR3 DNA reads TGTGCCAGCAGTGAATCCGGACAGGGGATTTACTATGGCTACACCTTC. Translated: CASSESGQGIYYGYTF.

The CDR3 spells CASSSTVATNEKLFF. The CDR3 DNA is TGTGCCAGCAGCTCCACGGTTGCAACTAATGAAAAACTGTTTTTT. The chain couples TRBV7-2 to TRBJ1-4, with D unclear. From germline, CDR1 is SGHTA and CDR2 FQGNSA. CDR3 size: 15 residues. V was cut by 4 bases and J by 0 bases, with 9 bases left in between.

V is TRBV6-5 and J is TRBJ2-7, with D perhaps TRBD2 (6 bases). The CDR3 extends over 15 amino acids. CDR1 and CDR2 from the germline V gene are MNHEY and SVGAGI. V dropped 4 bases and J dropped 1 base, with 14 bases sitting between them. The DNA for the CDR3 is TGTGCCAGCAGTTCCGCCGGGCGGGGATCCTACGAGCAGTACGTC. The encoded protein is CASSSAGRGSYEQYV.

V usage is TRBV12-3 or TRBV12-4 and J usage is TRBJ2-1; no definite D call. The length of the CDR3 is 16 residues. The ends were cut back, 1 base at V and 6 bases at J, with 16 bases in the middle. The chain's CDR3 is CASSLDSPRVRNEQFF. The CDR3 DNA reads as TGTGCCAGCAGTTTAGATTCACCAAGGGTCCGCAATGAGCAGTTCTTC.

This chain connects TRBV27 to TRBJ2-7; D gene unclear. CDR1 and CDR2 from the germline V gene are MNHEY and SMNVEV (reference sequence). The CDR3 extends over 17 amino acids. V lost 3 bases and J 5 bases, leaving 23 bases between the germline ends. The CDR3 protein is CASSFRDLTQPVDEQYV. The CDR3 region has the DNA TGTGCCAGCAGTTTTAGGGATCTAACCCAGCCTGTGGACGAGCAGTACGTC.

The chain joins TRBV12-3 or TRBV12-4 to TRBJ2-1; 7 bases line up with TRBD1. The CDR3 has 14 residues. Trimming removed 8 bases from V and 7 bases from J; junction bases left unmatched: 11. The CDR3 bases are TGTGCCAGCGCACCCCTCAACAGGGGAAATGAGCAGTTCTTC. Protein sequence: CASAPLNRGNEQFF.

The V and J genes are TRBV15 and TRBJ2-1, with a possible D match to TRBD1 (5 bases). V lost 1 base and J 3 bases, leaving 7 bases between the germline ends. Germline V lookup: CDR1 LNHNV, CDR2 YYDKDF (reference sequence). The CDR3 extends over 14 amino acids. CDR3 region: CATSRGGGYNEQFF. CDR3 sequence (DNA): TGTGCCACCAGCAGAGGGGGCGGCTACAATGAGCAGTTCTTC.

For the CDR3, the DNA is TGTGCCAGCAGCTATGGGACAGCTTACTCTGGAAACACCATATATTTT. As protein: CASSYGTAYSGNTIYF. This chain links TRBV9 with TRBJ1-3; 7 positions agree with TRBD1. Germline CDR1 reads SGDLS; CDR2 reads YYNGEE. J lost 0 bases, V lost 4 bases, and 7 bases had no gene match. The CDR3 covers 16 residues.

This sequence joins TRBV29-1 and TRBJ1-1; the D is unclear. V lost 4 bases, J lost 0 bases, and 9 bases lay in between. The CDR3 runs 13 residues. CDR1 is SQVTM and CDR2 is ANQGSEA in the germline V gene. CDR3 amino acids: CSVGRNMNTEAFF. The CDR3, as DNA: TGCAGCGTTGGCAGAAACATGAACACTGAAGCTTTCTTT.

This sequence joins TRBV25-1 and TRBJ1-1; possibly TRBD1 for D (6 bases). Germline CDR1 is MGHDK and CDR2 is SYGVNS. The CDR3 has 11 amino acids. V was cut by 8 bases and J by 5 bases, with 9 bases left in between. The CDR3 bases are TGTGCCAGCGGCACAGGGACTGAAGCTTTCTTT. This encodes CASGTGTEAFF.

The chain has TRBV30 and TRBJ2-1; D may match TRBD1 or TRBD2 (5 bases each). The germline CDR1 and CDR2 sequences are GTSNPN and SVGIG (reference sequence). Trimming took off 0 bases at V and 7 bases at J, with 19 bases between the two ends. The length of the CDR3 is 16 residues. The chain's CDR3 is CAWSVILRGIWNEQFF. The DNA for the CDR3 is TGTGCCTGGAGTGTAATATTGAGGGGAATTTGGAATGAGCAGTTCTTC.

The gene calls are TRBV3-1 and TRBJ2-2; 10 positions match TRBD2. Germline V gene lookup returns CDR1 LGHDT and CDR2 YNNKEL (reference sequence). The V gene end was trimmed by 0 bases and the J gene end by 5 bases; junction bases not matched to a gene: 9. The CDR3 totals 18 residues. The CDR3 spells CASSQDAPSGSITGELFF. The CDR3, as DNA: TGTGCCAGCAGCCAAGATGCACCTAGCGGGAGTATTACCGGGGAGCTGTTTTTT.

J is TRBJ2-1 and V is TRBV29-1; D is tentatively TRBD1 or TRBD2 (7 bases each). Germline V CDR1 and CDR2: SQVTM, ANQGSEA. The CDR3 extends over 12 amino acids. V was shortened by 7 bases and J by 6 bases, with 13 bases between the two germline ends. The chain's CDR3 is CSGQGLSNEQFF. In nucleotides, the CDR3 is TGCAGCGGACAGGGACTAAGCAATGAGCAGTTCTTC.

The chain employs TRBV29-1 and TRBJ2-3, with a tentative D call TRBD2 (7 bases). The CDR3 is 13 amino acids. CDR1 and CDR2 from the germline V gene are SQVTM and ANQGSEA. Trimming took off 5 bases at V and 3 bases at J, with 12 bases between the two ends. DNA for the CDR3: TGCAGCGTTCGGGGGGCGGGAACAGATACGCAGTATTTT. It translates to CSVRGAGTDTQYF.

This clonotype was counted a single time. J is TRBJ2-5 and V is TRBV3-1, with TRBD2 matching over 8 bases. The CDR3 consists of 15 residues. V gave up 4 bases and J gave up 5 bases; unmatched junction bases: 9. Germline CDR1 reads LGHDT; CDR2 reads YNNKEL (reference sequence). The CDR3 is CASSRPGGGWETQYF. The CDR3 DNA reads TGTGCCAGCAGCCGCCCTGGCGGGGGGTGGGAGACCCAGTACTTC.